This record looks at one T cell receptor (beta chain) sequence and its context. The antigen is not known. This specimen comes from a study of T cells in localized non-small cell lung cancer. General study points: Median detection of top 100 tumor clones in adjacent lung was 57 clones.

Germline V CDR1 and CDR2: MDHEN, SYDVKM. The trim removed 4 bases at V and 0 bases at J, leaving 6 bases unmatched. This CDR3 is built from 16 residues. The table came from immunoSEQ multiplex PCR; TCRdb's copy has only in-frame clones and leaves some out. The data show some 6,700 clones, about 15% seen once. This chain connects TRBV28 to TRBJ1-5; 7 nucleotides match TRBD1. This material consisted of normal lung tissue next to the tumor, taken before any cancer treatment. The receptor's source is a male donor aged 60 or older with stage II squamous cell lung carcinoma. CDR3 coding DNA: TGTGCCAGCAGTTCTAGTCAGGGGGATAGCAATCAGCCCCAGCATTTT. It yields the protein CASSSSQGDSNQPQHF.